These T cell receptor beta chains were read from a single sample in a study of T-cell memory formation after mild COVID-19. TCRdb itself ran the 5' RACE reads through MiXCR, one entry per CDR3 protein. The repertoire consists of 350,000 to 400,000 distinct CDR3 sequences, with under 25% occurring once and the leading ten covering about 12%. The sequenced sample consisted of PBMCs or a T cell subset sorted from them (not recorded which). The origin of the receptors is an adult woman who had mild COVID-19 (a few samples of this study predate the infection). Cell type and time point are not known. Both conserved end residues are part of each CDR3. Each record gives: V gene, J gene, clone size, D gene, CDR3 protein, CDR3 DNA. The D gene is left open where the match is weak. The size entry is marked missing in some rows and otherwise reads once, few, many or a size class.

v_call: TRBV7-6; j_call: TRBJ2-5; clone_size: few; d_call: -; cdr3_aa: CASSFHRALQGQETQYF; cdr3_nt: TGTGCCAGCAGCTTTCATCGGGCCTTACAGGGTCAAGAGACCCAGTACTTC
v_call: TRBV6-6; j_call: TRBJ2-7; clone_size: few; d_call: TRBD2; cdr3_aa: CASSRGLAGGYEQYF; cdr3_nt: TGTGCCAGCAGCCGCGGACTAGCGGGAGGCTACGAGCAGTACTTC
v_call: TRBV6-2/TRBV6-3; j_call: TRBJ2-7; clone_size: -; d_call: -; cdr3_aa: CASRDSSYEHYF; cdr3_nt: TGTGCCAGCAGAGATAGCTCCTACGAGCATTACTTC
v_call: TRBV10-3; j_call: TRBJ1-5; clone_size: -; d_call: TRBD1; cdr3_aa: CAIGFRTGDGQPQHF; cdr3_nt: TGTGCCATCGGCTTTCGGACAGGGGATGGTCAGCCCCAGCATTTT
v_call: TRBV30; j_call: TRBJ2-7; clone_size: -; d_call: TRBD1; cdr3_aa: CAWSVLRQGADEQYF; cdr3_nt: TGTGCCTGGAGTGTACTTAGACAGGGGGCCGACGAGCAGTACTTC
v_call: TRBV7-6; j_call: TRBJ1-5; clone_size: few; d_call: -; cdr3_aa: CASSLWPGSNQPQHF; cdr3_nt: TGTGCCAGCAGCTTGTGGCCAGGTAGCAATCAGCCCCAGCATTTT
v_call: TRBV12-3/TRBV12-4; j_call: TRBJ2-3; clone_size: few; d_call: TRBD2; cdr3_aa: CASRDGLVLDTQYF; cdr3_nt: TGTGCCAGCAGGGACGGACTAGTATTAGATACGCAGTATTTT
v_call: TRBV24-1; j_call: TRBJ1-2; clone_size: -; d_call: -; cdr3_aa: CATSDLSWARNYGYTF; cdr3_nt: TGTGCCACCAGTGATTTGTCATGGGCAAGAAACTATGGCTACACCTTC
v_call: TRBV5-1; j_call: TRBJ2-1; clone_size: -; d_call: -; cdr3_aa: CASRSVGDSYNEQFF; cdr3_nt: TGCGCCAGCCGCTCGGTGGGGGACTCCTACAATGAGCAGTTCTTC
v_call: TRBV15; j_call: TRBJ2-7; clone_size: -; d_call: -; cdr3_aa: CATRAGGYRDEQYF; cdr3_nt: TGTGCCACCAGGGCGGGCGGCTACCGGGACGAGCAGTACTTC
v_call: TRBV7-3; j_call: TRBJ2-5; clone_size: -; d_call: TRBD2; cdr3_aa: CASSLGGGRVETQYF; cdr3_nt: TGTGCCAGCAGCTTAGGGGGCGGGAGGGTGGAGACCCAGTACTTC
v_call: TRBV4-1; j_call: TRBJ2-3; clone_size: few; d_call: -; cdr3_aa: CASSQDGGGLGDTQYF; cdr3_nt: TGCGCCAGCAGCCAAGATGGAGGGGGACTCGGGGATACGCAGTATTTT
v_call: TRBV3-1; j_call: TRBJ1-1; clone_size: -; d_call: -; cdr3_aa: CASSHGGVTEAFF; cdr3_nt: TGTGCCAGCAGCCACGGGGGAGTCACTGAAGCTTTCTTT
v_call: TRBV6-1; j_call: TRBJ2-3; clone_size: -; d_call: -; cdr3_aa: CASSERRGPDTDTQYF; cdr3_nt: TGTGCCAGCAGTGAAAGGAGGGGGCCCGACACAGATACGCAGTATTTT
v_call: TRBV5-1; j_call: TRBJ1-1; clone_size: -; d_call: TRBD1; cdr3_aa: CASSSGTGAYTEAFF; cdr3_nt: TGCGCCAGCAGTTCGGGGACAGGGGCATACACTGAAGCTTTCTTT
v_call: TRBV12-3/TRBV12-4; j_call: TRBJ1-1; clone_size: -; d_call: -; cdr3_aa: CASSPVVAFAEAFF; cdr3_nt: TGTGCCAGCAGCCCCGTGGTAGCGTTCGCTGAAGCTTTCTTT
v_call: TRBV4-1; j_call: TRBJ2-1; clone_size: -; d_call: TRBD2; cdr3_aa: CASSQTLAGHSYNEQFF; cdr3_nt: TGCGCCAGCAGCCAGACCCTAGCGGGGCACTCCTACAATGAGCAGTTCTTC
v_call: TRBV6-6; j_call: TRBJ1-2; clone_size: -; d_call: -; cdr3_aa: CASRQPQAAQGYGYTF; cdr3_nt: TGTGCCAGCAGACAACCCCAGGCCGCGCAGGGTTATGGCTACACCTTC
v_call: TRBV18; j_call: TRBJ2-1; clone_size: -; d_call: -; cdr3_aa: CASSPVSDGNEQFF; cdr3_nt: TGTGCCAGCTCACCAGTATCGGACGGTAATGAGCAGTTCTTC
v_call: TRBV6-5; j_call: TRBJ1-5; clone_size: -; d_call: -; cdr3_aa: CASRKSGGTNQPQHF; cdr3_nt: TGTGCCAGCAGGAAATCTGGGGGAACTAATCAGCCCCAGCATTTT
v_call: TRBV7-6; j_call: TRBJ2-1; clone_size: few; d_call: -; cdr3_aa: CASSDPSDHEQFF; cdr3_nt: TGTGCCAGCAGCGATCCTAGCGACCATGAGCAGTTCTTC
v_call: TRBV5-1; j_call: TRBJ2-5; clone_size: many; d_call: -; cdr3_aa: CASSLGNRETQYF; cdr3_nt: TGCGCCAGCAGCTTGGGGAATAGGGAGACCCAGTACTTC
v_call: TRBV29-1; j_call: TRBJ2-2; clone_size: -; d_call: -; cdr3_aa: CSASVGGELFF; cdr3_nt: TGCAGCGCCTCTGTCGGCGGGGAGCTGTTTTTT
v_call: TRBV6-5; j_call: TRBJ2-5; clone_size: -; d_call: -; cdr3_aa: CASRPLSGLETQYF; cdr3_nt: TGTGCCAGCAGGCCTCTTTCGGGATTAGAGACCCAGTACTTC
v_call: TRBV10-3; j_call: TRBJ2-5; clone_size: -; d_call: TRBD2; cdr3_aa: CAISDTGTTKETQYF; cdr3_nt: TGTGCCATCAGTGACACCGGGACTACAAAAGAGACCCAGTACTTC
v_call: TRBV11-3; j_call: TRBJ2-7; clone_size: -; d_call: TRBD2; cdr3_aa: CASSLSSSGAYEQYF; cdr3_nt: TGTGCCAGCAGCTTATCGTCTAGCGGGGCCTACGAGCAGTACTTC
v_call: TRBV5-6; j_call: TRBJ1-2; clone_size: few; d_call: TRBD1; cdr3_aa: CASSTVTGNYGYTF; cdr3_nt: TGTGCCAGCAGCACTGTGACAGGGAACTATGGCTACACCTTC
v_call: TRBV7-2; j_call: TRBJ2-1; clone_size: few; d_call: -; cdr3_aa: CASSLNGRGAEQFF; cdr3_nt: TGTGCCAGCAGCTTAAACGGGCGGGGAGCCGAGCAGTTCTTC
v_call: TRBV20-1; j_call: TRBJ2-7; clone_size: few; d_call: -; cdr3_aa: CSARVGGLYEQYF; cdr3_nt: TGCAGTGCTAGAGTGGGCGGTCTCTACGAGCAGTACTTC
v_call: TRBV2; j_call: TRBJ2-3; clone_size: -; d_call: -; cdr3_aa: CASSDPRGADTQYF; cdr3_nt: TGTGCCAGCAGTGACCCGAGGGGAGCAGATACGCAGTATTTT
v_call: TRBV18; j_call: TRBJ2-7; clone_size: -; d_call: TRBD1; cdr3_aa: CASSPAGGQTYEQYF; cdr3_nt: TGTGCCAGCTCACCGGCTGGGGGACAGACCTACGAGCAGTACTTC
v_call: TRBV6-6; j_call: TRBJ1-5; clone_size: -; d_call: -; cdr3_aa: CACFTVKGDQPQHF; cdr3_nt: TGTGCCTGTTTTACAGTTAAGGGGGATCAGCCCCAGCATTTT
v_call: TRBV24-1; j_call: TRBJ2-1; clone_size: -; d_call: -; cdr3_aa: CATSGGAGSYNEQFF; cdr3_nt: TGTGCCACCAGTGGGGGGGCAGGGTCTTACAATGAGCAGTTCTTC
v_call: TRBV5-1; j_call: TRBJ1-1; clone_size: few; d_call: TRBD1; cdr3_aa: CASSAGQGLMNTEAFF; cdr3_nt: TGCGCCAGCAGCGCGGGACAGGGGCTCATGAACACTGAAGCTTTCTTT
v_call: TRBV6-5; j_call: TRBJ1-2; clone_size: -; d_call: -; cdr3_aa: CASRPEGGSHRAIYGYTF; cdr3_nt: TGTGCCAGCAGACCAGAGGGGGGATCCCACAGGGCCATCTATGGCTACACCTTC
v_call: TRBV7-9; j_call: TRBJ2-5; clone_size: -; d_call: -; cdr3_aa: CASSLDGTPLGTQYF; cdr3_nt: TGTGCCAGCAGCTTAGATGGGACCCCGCTAGGAACCCAGTACTTC
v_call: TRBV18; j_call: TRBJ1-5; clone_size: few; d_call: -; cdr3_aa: CASSPTGDANQPQHF; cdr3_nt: TGTGCCAGCTCACCGACGGGGGACGCGAATCAGCCCCAGCATTTT
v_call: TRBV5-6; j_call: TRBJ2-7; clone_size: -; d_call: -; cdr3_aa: CASSLARGLNEQYF; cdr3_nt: TGTGCCAGCAGCTTGGCCAGGGGATTGAACGAGCAGTACTTC
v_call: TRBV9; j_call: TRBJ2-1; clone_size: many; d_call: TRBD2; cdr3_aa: CASSAGLSGLNEQFF; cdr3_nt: TGTGCCAGCAGCGCGGGACTATCGGGGCTCAATGAGCAGTTCTTC
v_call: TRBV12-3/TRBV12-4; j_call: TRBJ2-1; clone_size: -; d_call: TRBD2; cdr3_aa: CASAGGPNIFDEQFF; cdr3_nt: TGTGCCAGCGCGGGGGGGCCAAATATTTTCGATGAGCAGTTCTTC
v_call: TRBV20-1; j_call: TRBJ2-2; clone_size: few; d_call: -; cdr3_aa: CSAVGGPAGTGELFF; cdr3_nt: TGCAGTGCTGTTGGGGGGCCGGCAGGCACCGGGGAGCTGTTTTTT